The sequence of this T cell receptor (beta chain) was determined in a study of vaccination effects on CD4 cells after COVID-19. It was after approximately 11 days of culture that CD4+ T cells were isolated. The vaccine given was either BNT162b2 or mRNA-1273, in two doses. V was trimmed by 4 bases and J by 2 bases, leaving 18 bases between them. This CDR3 has 16 amino acids. CDR1 and CDR2 from the germline V gene are SGHRS and YFSETQ. Notes on this clone: Its antigen is not identified.

Method: immunoSEQ multiplex PCR; TCRdb's copy keeps in-frame clones and lacks some. The sample comprises about 45,000 clones, 72% of which are singletons, and roughly a tenth rests with the top ten. The material was CD4+ T cells from PBMCs cultured without peptide, obtained after COVID-19 vaccination. The V call is TRBV5-1, the J call TRBJ2-5; D is tentatively TRBD1 or TRBD2 (6 bases each). The receptor was isolated from a human donor who received a COVID-19 vaccine. The CDR3 here is CASSTNSGGTQETQYF. CDR3 DNA: TGCGCCAGCAGCACCAACTCAGGAGGGACACAAGAGACCCAGTACTTC.